The clone carrying this TCR beta chain has only one observation. Antigen unknown. The record originates from a study of T cell responses to AZD1222 COVID-19 vaccine. The method was immunoSEQ multiplex PCR; TCRdb's version includes in-frame clones alone and lacks a portion of them. This sample has roughly 140,000 clones; around 90% occur once, and the top ten carry approximately 3.4%. Study conclusions and caveats: In a largely white British group with more females than males, clonal diversity was possibly underestimated.

This receptor was identified in an adult in good health. This specimen consisted of peripheral blood, obtained on day 0 of AZD1222 vaccination.

The DNA for the CDR3 is TGTGCCAGCAGCCTCCTACTAACGGACAGGGTCGTGGGGTATGGCTACACCTTC. Encoded protein: CASSLLLTDRVVGYGYTF. This sequence joins TRBV5-5 and TRBJ1-2, with 8 bases aligning to TRBD1. Germline assignment: CDR1 SGHKS and CDR2 YYEKEE (reference sequence). J gave up 5 bases and V 4 bases, and 19 bases lay outside the gene matches. The CDR3 loop spans 18 amino acids. The full variable domain, in which reference TRBV5-5 and TRBJ1-2 provide the parts outside the CDR3, is DAGVTQSPTHLIKTRGQQVTLRCSPISGHKSVSWYQQVLGQGPQFIFQYYEKEERGRGNFPDRFSARQFPNYSSELNVNALLLGDSALYLCASSLLLTDRVVGYGYTFGSGTRLTVV.